This T cell receptor beta chain appears in the sequencing data of a study of cytomegalovirus exposure and HLA in healthy donors (dated by TCRdb to the late 2010s). Background for the entire study: An earlier analysis of some 600 of the donors reported 250 to 350 Gb of sequence data and around 120 million unique TCR beta sequences obtained from around 170 million T cells. Besides the first cohort of approximately 670 subjects, a separate validation cohort made up of 90 to 150 different subjects was used. To decide whether each TCR beta V gene segment behaved as functional or pseudogenic, an earlier analysis of some 600 of the donors relied on high-throughput TCR beta sequencing. In a later analysis, previously published TCR beta repertoires from 500 to 750 donors were re-analyzed and high-resolution HLA genotyping was added so that TCR occurrence patterns could be studied. Alongside the repertoire data, information on donor age, sex, ethnicity and CMV serostatus was compiled. The study aimed to test whether signatures of past pathogen exposure could be identified by cataloging public T cell receptors. A later genetic analysis took genome-wide SNP genotypes for about 55% of the roughly 670 donors and used that subset as a discovery cohort. The study used immunosequencing to profile the T cell repertoires of approximately 690 subjects and linked those repertoires to cytomegalovirus serostatus. An early release that covered around 590 HLA-typed donors contained approximately 320 gigabases of sequencing data and roughly 84 million unique TCR sequences. Several DR-DQ haplotypes were treated as single units for association and clustering because of strong linkage in the cohort. HLA typing included class I and class II loci at four-digit resolution. The genetic ancestry cluster associated with self-reported Caucasian donors included over 65% of the roughly 360 genotyped donors. The study combined high-throughput TCR immunosequencing, statistical association of individual TCRs with disease status, and machine learning to predict cytomegalovirus infection status. The number of donors typed differed by locus, with roughly 620-630 for A, B, C, DRB1 and DQB1, roughly 550 for DQA1, 600 to 610 for DPA1, and 400 to 490 for DPB1. All discovery cohort repertoires had been generated on a single sequencing platform. Among around 400 genotyped donors of the cohort, an average of approximately 240,000 unique TCR beta nucleotide sequences were sequenced per donor, roughly 18% of them non-productive. Rather than using new phenotypic data, the later analysis identified candidate immune exposures from TCR beta sequences and from how often those sequences occurred across donors. Overall study outcomes, separate from this receptor: The classifier was reported to diagnose cytomegalovirus status with high specificity and sensitivity in both the original cohort and the validation cohort. A later analysis reported that several top co-occurrence clusters appeared linked to parvovirus B19, influenza, CMV and Epstein-Barr virus. Some IMGT-functional V segments, including TRBV6-2 and TRBV6-3, could not be told apart with the 87-base-pair reads, so those segments were excluded. Roughly uniform sequencing depth across donors was assumed in presence/absence analyses, although this assumption may not hold. Most TCR sequences were seen in very few donors, while some public TCRs were found in many individuals. The sequencing pipeline was judged likely to have produced a cluster of highly shared sequence variants as a technical artifact. The authors suggested that the approach could potentially be generalized to other disease states and immunological phenotypes. According to a later analysis, most CMV-associated TCR beta chains appeared to be HLA-restricted, and the HLA associations seemed to be driven largely by CMV exposure. HLA typing was unavailable for some donors at each locus, so association tests used only the typed subset. Compared with equally common non-associated chains, HLA-associated TCR beta chains in a later analysis were more clonally expanded and had lower generation probabilities. A later genetic analysis associated a missense DCLRE1C variant with V-gene and J-gene trimming of TCR beta chains, and an independent cohort replicated the association. In a later analysis, the rate of TCR association differed among HLA loci, with DRB1 alleles having the most associated TCRs and HLA-C alleles having the fewest. A later analysis associated about 16,000 TCR beta sequences with specific HLA alleles at a false discovery rate of 0.05. CMV serostatus was the only immune exposure information available for the cohort. In vitro tests confirmed that three of the cytomegalovirus-associated TCR beta chains recognize cytomegalovirus antigens. When HLA alleles, especially DR and DQ, strongly co-occurred, attributing TCR associations to individual alleles was difficult. The earlier analysis of 450 to 700 of the donors excluded 15 to 20 rarely observed V segments, including chromosome 9 orphons, because counts were too low. The cohort was sequenced for TCR beta chains only, and without alpha or paired-chain data the features that could be detected were limited. A further reported finding was that TCR beta sequences accurately predicted the HLA-A and HLA-B alleles for most subjects in the first cohort. In an earlier analysis of 587 of the donors, most TCR beta V segments were observed in productive rearrangements about 87% or about 30% of the time, broadly matching IMGT annotations. Linkage disequilibrium might explain the correlated functional status among segregating V segments, but an unknown experimental factor could not be excluded. Compared with the 666-donor mean, donors in an Asian-associated ancestry cluster had fewer N-insertions in productive TCRs, according to a later genetic analysis. The study gave a list of 150 to 200 TCR beta chains associated with cytomegalovirus.

In the case of this clone: Its antigen is unknown. Base quality data are lacking; no much larger clone is found one base away.

The cohort comprised 666 healthy bone marrow donors. Cohort members were all nominally healthy when sampled, although unrecorded immune exposures were likely present. The donor was CMV seropositive and belonged to the group of 250 to 300 seropositive cohort members. Every donor gave a peripheral blood sample, and the peripheral blood mononuclear cells from that sample were used for TCR beta sequencing. The Qiagen DNeasy Blood Extraction Kit was used to extract genomic DNA from the blood cell samples. Library prep was done by the immunoSEQ multiplex PCR assay. The multiplex PCR relied on a mix of 60 forward primers for TCR Vbeta segments and 13 reverse primers for TCR Jbeta segments. Amplification of the CDR3 region of rearranged TCR beta genes was performed with a multiplex PCR assay on genomic DNA. Amplified TCR beta libraries were sequenced as 87-base-pair reads on the Illumina HiSeq System. In the paper's pipeline: In a later analysis, tens of millions of unique TCR beta chains were counted across the 500 to 850 repertoires, and approximately 11 million of these chains were shared by at least two donors. A nearest-neighbor algorithm error-corrected the raw reads and collapsed the reads into unique sequences, merging closely related sequences to remove PCR and sequencing errors. Alignment of CDR3 sequences to IMGT reference sequences was used to assign V, D and J gene segments. For a sequence to be retained, a match of at least six nucleotides was required to both a V gene segment and a J gene segment. A rearrangement was called productive if the CDR3 had no stop codons and remained in frame with V and J, and every other rearrangement was called non-productive. Following IMGT convention, CDR3 was defined as the stretch from the second conserved V-encoded cysteine up to the conserved J-encoded phenylalanine. In an earlier analysis of 500 to 650 of the donors, sequences lacking an unambiguous match to a single V gene segment were excluded. In an earlier analysis of roughly 500 of the donors, V segments were called functional above 56.7% productive rearrangements and were called segregating when the between-donor standard deviation exceeded 5%. A statistical classification framework was developed to diagnose cytomegalovirus status using the catalog of TCR beta chain sequences. In a later analysis, V and J genes were assigned by comparing TCR nucleotide sequences against IMGT/GENE-DB human TR gene sequences. The TCRdist pipeline was used in a later analysis to assign CDR3 sequences and most-parsimonious VDJ recombination scenarios. A later analysis defined each TCR beta chain by its CDR3 amino acid sequence plus V-gene family, and excluded reads lacking a unique V-gene family. To address suspected cross-contamination and a sequencing artifact, a later analysis removed several hundred highly shared, low-generation-probability nucleotide sequences. In a later analysis, a clonal expansion index was calculated for each public chain from normalized within-repertoire ranks of inferred template counts. A later analysis computed generation probabilities with a VDJ recombination model fitted to out-of-frame rearrangements, and checked the results against IGoR. Hypergeometric tests were used in a later analysis to score TCR-TCR, TCR-HLA and TCR-CMV co-occurrence, with a repertoire-size bias correction applied to the TCR pairs. A later analysis estimated false discovery rates by permuting HLA or CMV assignments 20 times. A later analysis grouped co-occurring TCRs with DBSCAN, adding TCRdist sequence similarity when clustering within HLA-allele-positive subsets. For co-occurrence clustering, repertoires with fewer than 30,000 or more than 120,000 public chains were excluded, along with about five repertoires with anomalous nucleotide sharing. In TCRdb, the immuneACCESS table is reduced to in-frame sequences with V and J assigned. These tables do not hold every clone; where another copy was compared, an unresolved V gene accounts for under half, and the others remain unexplained. V, J and clone size derive from that table, while D and trimming were established from the DNA sequence. Counted in this sample were 270,000 or so clones; just over 85% of them appeared once. 3% to 4% of the sample belongs to the ten largest clones.

V was cut back by 6 bases and J by 2 bases, leaving a gap of 13 bases between them. The CDR3 measures 14 amino acids from cysteine to phenylalanine. The sequence is cut down to CDR3 DNA, 42 bases in frame from base 1. CDR1 MGHDK and CDR2 SYGVNS were looked up in the germline V gene. This sequence uses TRBV25-1 and TRBJ1-1, with a tentative D gene TRBD1 over 6 matching bases. Source material: PBMCs. The TCR originated in a man aged 35 to 55 in good health and CMV-seropositive. CDR3 protein: CASSVRDINTEAFF. DNA sequence: TGTGCCAGCAGCGTCCGGGACATTAACACTGAAGCTTTCTTT.